These T cell receptor beta chains were read from a single sample in a study of blood T cell repertoires in COVID-19. Assay: immunoSEQ multiplex PCR; the TCRdb copy retains only in-frame clones and omits some. Of approximately 200,000 clones in the sample, approximately 84% were seen once. The material sequenced was peripheral blood. The receptors here all came from a human donor with acute or convalescent COVID-19. The donor label of this sample is uncertain. Both conserved end residues are part of each CDR3. A D gene is named only where the DNA matches it firmly. A clone size is listed for some rows: how often the clone was seen (once, few, many), or a class if it is expanded.

size: -; D: TRBD1; V: TRBV5-1; J: TRBJ2-4; length: 16; DNA: TGCGCCAGCAGCTTGAACGACAGGGGATCCAAAAACATTCAGTACTTC; CDR3: CASSLNDRGSKNIQYF
size: -; D: TRBD2; V: TRBV5-1; J: TRBJ2-7; length: 15; DNA: TGCGCCAGCAGCTTGGGGGGGACTACCCTCTACGAGCAGTACTTC; CDR3: CASSLGGTTLYEQYF
size: -; D: -; V: TRBV18; J: TRBJ2-7; length: 16; DNA: TGTGCCAGCTCACCGCGGCAGGGCCGATTATCCTACGAGCAGTACTTC; CDR3: CASSPRQGRLSYEQYF
size: -; D: TRBD1; V: TRBV19; J: TRBJ1-2; length: 13; DNA: TGTGCCAGCAACAGGGGCGCTAACTATGGCTACACCTTC; CDR3: CASNRGANYGYTF
size: -; D: TRBD2; V: TRBV5-4; J: TRBJ2-1; length: 16; DNA: TGTGCCAGCAGCTTGGGGGGACTAGCGGGAGTACAGGAGCAGTTCTTC; CDR3: CASSLGGLAGVQEQFF
size: -; D: -; V: TRBV6-5; J: TRBJ1-5; length: 15; DNA: TGTGCCGCGCTGGGAGGGGCAGGCCTCTATCAGCCCCAGCATTTT; CDR3: CAALGGAGLYQPQHF
size: -; D: TRBD1; V: TRBV6-2/TRBV6-3; J: TRBJ1-5; length: 20; DNA: TGTGCCAGCAGTTACACATCCACAGGGGGGATACGATCCATCAATCAGCCCCAGCATTTT; CDR3: CASSYTSTGGIRSINQPQHF
size: -; D: -; V: TRBV11-2; J: TRBJ2-7; length: 11; DNA: TGTGCCAGCAGCTTACACTACGAGCAGTACTTC; CDR3: CASSLHYEQYF
size: -; D: TRBD2; V: TRBV11-2; J: TRBJ2-1; length: 14; DNA: TGTGCCACCCGGACTAGCGGGGTATACAATGAGCAGTTCTTC; CDR3: CATRTSGVYNEQFF
size: -; D: TRBD1; V: TRBV9; J: TRBJ2-7; length: 15; DNA: TGTGCCAGCAGCGTCCACAGGGGACCCCCCTACGAGCAGTACTTC; CDR3: CASSVHRGPPYEQYF
size: -; D: -; V: TRBV5-1; J: TRBJ1-5; length: 15; DNA: TGCGCCAGCAGTCTGACAGGAACTTACAATCAGCCCCAGCATTTT; CDR3: CASSLTGTYNQPQHF
size: -; D: TRBD1; V: TRBV19; J: TRBJ1-3; length: 21; DNA: TGTGCCAGTAGTCGACTTCTCGGGACAGGGCATCCCTTAAGCTCTGGAAACACCATATATTTT; CDR3: CASSRLLGTGHPLSSGNTIYF
size: -; D: TRBD1; V: TRBV2; J: TRBJ1-1; length: 14; DNA: TGTGCCAGCAGCCTCACAGGGGTTAGCACTGAAGCTTTCTTT; CDR3: CASSLTGVSTEAFF
size: once; D: -; V: TRBV4-1; J: TRBJ1-3; length: 16; DNA: TGCGCCAGCAGCTCGCCGGGACTTGGTGGCGGAAACACCATATATTTT; CDR3: CASSSPGLGGGNTIYF
size: -; D: -; V: TRBV7-9; J: TRBJ1-3; length: 15; DNA: TGTGCCAGCAGCTTTTGGGGCACGTCTGGAAACACCATATATTTT; CDR3: CASSFWGTSGNTIYF
size: -; D: TRBD1; V: TRBV4-2; J: TRBJ1-2; length: 15; DNA: TGTGCCAGCAGCCAGGGGACAGGGGGAAACTATGGCTACACCTTC; CDR3: CASSQGTGGNYGYTF
size: -; D: TRBD1; V: TRBV5-1; J: TRBJ2-6; length: 17; DNA: TGCGCCAGCAGCGCGGACAGGGGGGCCTCTGGGGCCAACGTCCTGACTTTC; CDR3: CASSADRGASGANVLTF
size: -; D: -; V: TRBV10-1; J: TRBJ2-5; length: 16; DNA: TGCGCCAGCAGTGGAGGTCGGGGGTCCTCTCCAGAGACCCAGTACTTC; CDR3: CASSGGRGSSPETQYF
size: once; D: TRBD2; V: TRBV6-4; J: TRBJ2-3; length: 14; DNA: TGTGCCAGCAGTGACTCCTCTAGCGGGAGTCGGCAGTATTTT; CDR3: CASSDSSSGSRQYF
size: -; D: -; V: TRBV5-1; J: TRBJ2-2; length: 16; DNA: TGCGCCAGCAGCTTGGATGGGGGGAGGCGATCCGGGGAGCTGTTTTTT; CDR3: CASSLDGGRRSGELFF
size: -; D: TRBD1; V: TRBV18; J: TRBJ1-3; length: 18; DNA: TGTGCCAGCTCACCACTTAGGACAGGGGGAACGGCTGGAAACACCATATATTTT; CDR3: CASSPLRTGGTAGNTIYF
size: -; D: -; V: TRBV7-9; J: TRBJ1-4; length: 16; DNA: TGTGCCAGCAGCAGAGATCAGGGTCTAACTAATGAAAAACTGTTTTTT; CDR3: CASSRDQGLTNEKLFF
size: -; D: TRBD2; V: TRBV28; J: TRBJ2-1; length: 16; DNA: TGTGCCAGCACCCCGACTAGCGGGGGACCCTACAATGAGCAGTTCTTC; CDR3: CASTPTSGGPYNEQFF
size: -; D: TRBD1; V: TRBV19; J: TRBJ2-1; length: 14; DNA: TGTGCCAGTAGACCGGGACAGGCCTACAATGAGCAGTTCTTC; CDR3: CASRPGQAYNEQFF
size: -; D: TRBD2; V: TRBV6-5; J: TRBJ2-7; length: 13; DNA: TGTGCCACCCAAGCGGGAGTAGGGTACGAGCAGTACTTC; CDR3: CATQAGVGYEQYF
size: -; D: -; V: TRBV9; J: TRBJ2-5; length: 15; DNA: TGTGCCAGCAGCCCTACGACAGGCATGCAAGAGACCCAGTACTTC; CDR3: CASSPTTGMQETQYF
size: -; D: TRBD1; V: TRBV27; J: TRBJ1-5; length: 15; DNA: TGTGCCAGCAGTTTATTGGGACAGGGTAATCAGCCCCAGCATTTT; CDR3: CASSLLGQGNQPQHF
size: -; D: -; V: TRBV6-5; J: TRBJ1-1; length: 15; DNA: TGTGCCAGCAGTTACTCGGGGCTACTGGACACTGAAGCTTTCTTT; CDR3: CASSYSGLLDTEAFF
size: -; D: TRBD1; V: TRBV5-4; J: TRBJ2-5; length: 17; DNA: TGTGCCAGCAGCTCGCGAGCCCACAGGGGGCGCGGAGAGACCCAGTACTTC; CDR3: CASSSRAHRGRGETQYF
size: -; D: TRBD1; V: TRBV7-9; J: TRBJ1-2; length: 13; DNA: TGTGCCAGCAGCCCCGGGACAGGTTATGGCTACACCTTC; CDR3: CASSPGTGYGYTF
size: -; D: -; V: TRBV4-1; J: TRBJ2-3; length: 15; DNA: TGCGCCAGCAGCCAGCCGGACGGAGGTTCAGATACGCAGTATTTT; CDR3: CASSQPDGGSDTQYF
size: -; D: -; V: TRBV7-6; J: TRBJ2-5; length: 16; DNA: TGTGCCAGCAGCAGGCTGGGGGGTCTAGAAAAAGAGACCCAGTACTTC; CDR3: CASSRLGGLEKETQYF
size: few; D: TRBD2; V: TRBV6-6; J: TRBJ2-7; length: 15; DNA: TGTGCCAGCAGTTCCTCCGCGGGAGGCTCCTACGAGCAGTACTTC; CDR3: CASSSSAGGSYEQYF
size: -; D: -; V: TRBV30; J: TRBJ1-1; length: 16; DNA: TGTGCCTGGACCTCAGCAGGGAATACGGAGAACACTGAAGCTTTCTTT; CDR3: CAWTSAGNTENTEAFF
size: -; D: -; V: TRBV30; J: TRBJ2-5; length: 15; DNA: TGTGCCTGGAGTGTACTCAGGGCCGTAGGGGAGACCCAGTACTTC; CDR3: CAWSVLRAVGETQYF
size: -; D: -; V: TRBV30; J: TRBJ2-3; length: 15; DNA: TGTGCCTGGAGTCATGGGGGGGCAAGCACAGATACGCAGTATTTT; CDR3: CAWSHGGASTDTQYF
size: -; D: TRBD1; V: TRBV6-1; J: TRBJ1-2; length: 16; DNA: TGTGCCAGCAGTGAAGGACCCGGACAGGGGGCGCCGGGCTACACCTTC; CDR3: CASSEGPGQGAPGYTF
size: -; D: TRBD1; V: TRBV9; J: TRBJ2-3; length: 16; DNA: TGTGCCAGCAGCGTTTCCCCCGGACAGGGCACAGATACGCAGTATTTT; CDR3: CASSVSPGQGTDTQYF
size: -; D: TRBD1; V: TRBV18; J: TRBJ1-4; length: 13; DNA: TGTGCCAGCTCACCCGGGACAGTTGAAAAACTGTTTTTT; CDR3: CASSPGTVEKLFF
size: -; D: -; V: TRBV28; J: TRBJ1-5; length: 15; DNA: TGTGCCAGCAGTCTGTATACTCTGGGAGGTCAGCCCCAGCATTTT; CDR3: CASSLYTLGGQPQHF
size: -; D: -; V: TRBV19; J: TRBJ1-2; length: 13; DNA: TGTGCCAGTAGTTATGAGATCTCCGTGGGCTACACCTTC; CDR3: CASSYEISVGYTF
size: -; D: -; V: TRBV7-9; J: TRBJ2-6; length: 15; DNA: TGTGCCAGCAGCCCTCAGGTCCCTGGGGCCAACGTCCTGACTTTC; CDR3: CASSPQVPGANVLTF
size: -; D: TRBD2; V: TRBV4-2; J: TRBJ2-3; length: 16; DNA: TGTGCCAGCAGCTACCGACTAGCTCCTAGCACAGATACGCAGTATTTT; CDR3: CASSYRLAPSTDTQYF
size: -; D: TRBD1; V: TRBV5-1; J: TRBJ2-2; length: 15; DNA: TGCGCCAGCAGCTTGGTACGGGACAGTACCGGGGAGCTGTTTTTT; CDR3: CASSLVRDSTGELFF
size: -; D: TRBD2; V: TRBV6-5; J: TRBJ2-3; length: 14; DNA: TGTGCCAGCAGTCGAGTGGGGAGGGGAGATACGCAGTATTTT; CDR3: CASSRVGRGDTQYF
size: -; D: TRBD1; V: TRBV5-4; J: TRBJ2-5; length: 14; DNA: TGTGCCAGCAGTAGTCAGGGGGCGCGTGAGACCCAGTACTTC; CDR3: CASSSQGARETQYF
size: once; D: -; V: TRBV19; J: TRBJ1-3; length: 15; DNA: TGTGCCAGTAGTCCACCGATGAGCTCTGGAAACACCATATATTTT; CDR3: CASSPPMSSGNTIYF
size: -; D: -; V: TRBV4-2; J: TRBJ2-2; length: 17; DNA: TGTGCCAGCAGCCAAGGAGCGTCGAATGACCGAACCGGGGAGCTGTTTTTT; CDR3: CASSQGASNDRTGELFF
size: -; D: TRBD1; V: TRBV19; J: TRBJ1-2; length: 16; DNA: TGTGCCAGTAGTATAGATGGACAGGGGAACAACTATGGCTACACCTTC; CDR3: CASSIDGQGNNYGYTF
size: -; D: TRBD2; V: TRBV6-5; J: TRBJ2-2; length: 15; DNA: TGTGCCAGCATGGGACTAGCAGCGAACACCGGGGAGCTGTTTTTT; CDR3: CASMGLAANTGELFF
size: -; D: -; V: TRBV11-2; J: TRBJ1-4; length: 12; DNA: TGTGCCAGCAGCCCGCGGGCCTGGGAACTGTTTTTT; CDR3: CASSPRAWELFF
size: -; D: TRBD1; V: TRBV29-1; J: TRBJ2-3; length: 13; DNA: TGCAGCGGAACAGGGGGCGTAACAGATACGCAGTATTTT; CDR3: CSGTGGVTDTQYF
size: -; D: -; V: TRBV18; J: TRBJ1-1; length: 13; DNA: TGTGCCAGCTCCGGGGCGGGAGAAACTGAAGCTTTCTTT; CDR3: CASSGAGETEAFF
size: -; D: -; V: TRBV19; J: TRBJ1-5; length: 18; DNA: TGTGCCAGTAGTATAGAGGTTAAGGGGCTCCAAAGCAATCAGCCCCAGCATTTT; CDR3: CASSIEVKGLQSNQPQHF
size: -; D: -; V: TRBV6-5; J: TRBJ1-2; length: 14; DNA: TGTGCCAGCAGTTACTCGCGGGGTTCATATGGCTACACCTTC; CDR3: CASSYSRGSYGYTF
size: -; D: -; V: TRBV11-2; J: TRBJ2-5; length: 13; DNA: TGTGCCAGCAGCTTTTCGGGCCAAGAGACCCAGTACTTC; CDR3: CASSFSGQETQYF
size: -; D: TRBD1; V: TRBV6-5; J: TRBJ1-4; length: 14; DNA: TGTGCCAGCAGCTTCCGGGACAGTAATGAAAAACTGTTTTTT; CDR3: CASSFRDSNEKLFF
size: -; D: -; V: TRBV7-3; J: TRBJ2-7; length: 11; DNA: TGTGCCAACCCGGGGAAGCGCGAGCAGTACTTC; CDR3: CANPGKREQYF